This T cell receptor beta chain comes out of a study of monozygotic twins with inflammatory bowel disease. Added by template switching were UMIs that each held a 6-nucleotide sample barcode. For each CDR3 protein, TCRdb gives one entry from its re-call of the 5' RACE reads, without DNA. This listing includes 160,000 or so distinct CDR3 sequences. The CDR3 runs 15 residues. The germline V gene has CDR1 MGHRA and CDR2 YSYEKL. This chain connects TRBV4-1 to TRBJ1-1; lacking DNA, the TRBD1 call made by TCRdb goes unchecked. Sequencing was done on a sample of blood. The sequence came from a human donor with ulcerative colitis or Crohn's disease, or a healthy co-twin of an affected twin (not recorded which). The CDR3 protein is CASSQLTQGRTEAFF.